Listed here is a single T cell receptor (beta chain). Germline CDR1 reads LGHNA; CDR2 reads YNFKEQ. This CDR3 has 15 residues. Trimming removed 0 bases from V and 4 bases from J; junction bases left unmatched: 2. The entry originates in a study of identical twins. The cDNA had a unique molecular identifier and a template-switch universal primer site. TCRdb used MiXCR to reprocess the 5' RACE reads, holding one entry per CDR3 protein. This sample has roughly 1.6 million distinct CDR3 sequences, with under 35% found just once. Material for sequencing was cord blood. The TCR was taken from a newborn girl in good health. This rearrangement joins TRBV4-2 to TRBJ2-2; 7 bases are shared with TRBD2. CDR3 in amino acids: CASSQDGGGTGELFF. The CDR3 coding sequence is TGTGCCAGCAGCCAAGATGGCGGGGGCACCGGGGAGCTGTTTTTT.